One T cell receptor beta chain is described in this entry. Antigen specificity is unknown. This record belongs to a study of T cell responses to AZD1222 COVID-19 vaccine. Study as a whole: Pooling was applied to second doses at about 4 or about 12 weeks. Study-wide results and caveats: Reports say nearly half of spike-specific TCRs go after unmutated variant regions. White British donors predominated, females outnumbered males, and clonal diversity was possibly underestimated.

The table came from immunoSEQ multiplex PCR; TCRdb's copy has only in-frame clones and leaves some out. The data show more than 100,000 clones, around 90% seen once. Germline values: CDR1 SGHVS, CDR2 FQNEAQ. Unmatched junction bases numbered 10, after V lost 6 bases and J lost 3 bases. The CDR3 length is 15 residues. V gene TRBV7-8 combines with J gene TRBJ1-2, with TRBD1 matching 7 bases. The source of this sequence is an adult in good health. This specimen consisted of peripheral blood, obtained on day 0 of AZD1222 vaccination. CDR3 DNA sequence: TGTGCCAGCAGGCAGGGGGGACGGGGGCACTATGGCTACACCTTC. Residues: CASRQGGRGHYGYTF.